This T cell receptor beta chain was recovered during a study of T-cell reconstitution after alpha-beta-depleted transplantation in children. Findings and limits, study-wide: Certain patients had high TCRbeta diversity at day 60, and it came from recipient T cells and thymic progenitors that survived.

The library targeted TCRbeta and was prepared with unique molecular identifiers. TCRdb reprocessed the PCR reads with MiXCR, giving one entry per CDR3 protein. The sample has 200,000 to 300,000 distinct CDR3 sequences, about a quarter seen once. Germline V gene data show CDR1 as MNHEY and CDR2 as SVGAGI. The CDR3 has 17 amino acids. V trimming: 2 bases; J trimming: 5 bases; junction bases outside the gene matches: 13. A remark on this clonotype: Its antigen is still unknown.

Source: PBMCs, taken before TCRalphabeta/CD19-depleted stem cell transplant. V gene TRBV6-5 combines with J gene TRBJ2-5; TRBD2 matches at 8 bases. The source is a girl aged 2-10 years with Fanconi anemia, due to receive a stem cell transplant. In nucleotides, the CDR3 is TGTGCCAGCAGTTACCTCGTCGGGACTAGTTGGGGGGAGACCCAGTACTTC. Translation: CASSYLVGTSWGETQYF.